This T cell receptor beta chain comes out of a study of blood T cells in healthy people across ages. The study's findings and limits: Changes seen in expanded clonotypes were possibly confounded by donor CMV status left unknown.

Comment on this clonotype: Its target is unknown.

The use of a sample-barcoded 5' primer and a J-beta primer mix characterized a second PCR of roughly 7 to 12 cycles. Every single cDNA molecule received a tag from a template-switch adaptor with 12 random nucleotides. From the 5' RACE reads, TCRdb called clonotypes with MiXCR, one entry per CDR3 protein. The sample consists of roughly 800,000 distinct CDR3 sequences, about three fifths of them appearing once. The ends were cut back, 5 bases at V and 3 bases at J, with 11 bases in the middle. CDR3 length: 13 amino acids. Germline V gene data show CDR1 as MNHEY and CDR2 as SVGEGT. The sequencing sample was made of blood. This receptor was identified in a man aged 25 to 45 in good health. V gene TRBV6-2 or TRBV6-3 combines with J gene TRBJ2-7; no definite D call. The CDR3 nucleotides are TGTGCCAGCAGTGTTAGACGGAACTACGAGCAGTACTTC. This gives the protein CASSVRRNYEQYF.